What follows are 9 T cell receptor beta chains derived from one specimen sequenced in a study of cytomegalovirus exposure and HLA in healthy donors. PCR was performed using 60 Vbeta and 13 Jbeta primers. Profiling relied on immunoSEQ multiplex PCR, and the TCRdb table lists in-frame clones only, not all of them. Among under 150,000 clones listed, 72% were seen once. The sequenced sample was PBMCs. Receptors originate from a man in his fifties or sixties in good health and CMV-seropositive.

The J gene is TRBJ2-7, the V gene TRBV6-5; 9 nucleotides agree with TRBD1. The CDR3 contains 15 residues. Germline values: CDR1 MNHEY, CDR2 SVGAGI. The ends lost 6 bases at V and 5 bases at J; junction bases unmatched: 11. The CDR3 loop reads CASRPLTGGGDEQYF. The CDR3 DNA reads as TGTGCCAGCAGGCCTTTAACAGGGGGCGGCGACGAGCAGTACTTC.

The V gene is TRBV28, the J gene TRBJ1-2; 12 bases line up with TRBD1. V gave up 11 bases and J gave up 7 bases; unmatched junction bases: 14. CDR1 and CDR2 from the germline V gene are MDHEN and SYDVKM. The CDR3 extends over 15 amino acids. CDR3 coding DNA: TGTGCCGGCAACGCCCGGGACAGGGGGCCTAGTGGCTACACCTTC. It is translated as CAGNARDRGPSGYTF.

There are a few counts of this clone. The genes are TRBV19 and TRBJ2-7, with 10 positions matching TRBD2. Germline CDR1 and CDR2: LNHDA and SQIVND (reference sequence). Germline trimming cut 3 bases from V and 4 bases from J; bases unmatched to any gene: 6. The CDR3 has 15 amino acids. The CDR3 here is CASSMMSSGSYEQYF. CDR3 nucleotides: TGTGCCAGTAGTATGATGTCTAGCGGGAGTTACGAGCAGTACTTC.

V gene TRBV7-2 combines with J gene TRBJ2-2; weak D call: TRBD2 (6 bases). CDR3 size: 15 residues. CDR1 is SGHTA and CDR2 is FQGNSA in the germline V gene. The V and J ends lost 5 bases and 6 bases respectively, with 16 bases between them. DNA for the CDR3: TGTGCCAGCAGCCCCGGCAGGGCGGGATCCGGGGAGCTGTTTTTT. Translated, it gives CASSPGRAGSGELFF.

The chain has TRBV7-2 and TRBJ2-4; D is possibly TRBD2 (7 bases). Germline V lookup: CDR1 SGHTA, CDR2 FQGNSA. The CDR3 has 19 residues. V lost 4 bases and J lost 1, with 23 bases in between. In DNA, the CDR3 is TGTGCCAGCAGCTCCATGGGAGGGTCCCAGGGGTGGGCCAAAAACATTCAGTACTTC. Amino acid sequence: CASSSMGGSQGWAKNIQYF.

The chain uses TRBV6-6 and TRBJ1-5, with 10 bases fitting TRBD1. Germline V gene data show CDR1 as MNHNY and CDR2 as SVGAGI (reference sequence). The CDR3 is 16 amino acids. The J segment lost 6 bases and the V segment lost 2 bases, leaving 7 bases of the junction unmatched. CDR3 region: CASSYGGQGESQPQHF. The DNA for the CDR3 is TGTGCCAGCAGTTACGGCGGACAGGGGGAGAGTCAGCCCCAGCATTTT.

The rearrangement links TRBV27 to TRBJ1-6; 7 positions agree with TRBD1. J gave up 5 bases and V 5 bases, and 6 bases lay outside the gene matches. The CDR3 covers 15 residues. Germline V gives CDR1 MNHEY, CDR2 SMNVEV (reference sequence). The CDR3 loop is CASSPIQGNNSPLHF. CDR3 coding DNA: TGTGCCAGCAGTCCCATACAGGGGAATAATTCACCCCTCCACTTT.

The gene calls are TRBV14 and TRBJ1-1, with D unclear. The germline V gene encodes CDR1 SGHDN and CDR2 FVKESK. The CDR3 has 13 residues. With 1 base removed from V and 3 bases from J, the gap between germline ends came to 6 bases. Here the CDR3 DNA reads TGTGCCAGCAGCCAAGCCGGTTACACTGAAGCTTTCTTT. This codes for CASSQAGYTEAFF.

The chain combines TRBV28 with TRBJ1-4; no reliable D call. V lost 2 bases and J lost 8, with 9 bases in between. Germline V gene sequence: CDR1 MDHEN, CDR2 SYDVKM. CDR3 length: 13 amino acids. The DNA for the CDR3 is TGTGCCAGCAGTTTACCAGGAACCGAAAAACTGTTTTTT. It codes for CASSLPGTEKLFF.